The clone carrying this TCR beta chain was detected only a few times. Its antigen is unidentified. As for treatment: approximately 9-day PBMC culture with coronavirus spike peptide pools or control peptides (ViraFEST assay). CD4+ T lymphocytes from the unexposed donor were collected before the COVID-19 pandemic (2011-2018). This sample was included in a study of vaccination and CD4 T cells after COVID-19. Study-level points and caveats: SARS-CoV-2-reactive clonotypes showed a nonsignificant median rise from around 20 to 38. Median approximately 84% of reactive clones detected in convalescent patients emerged only post-vaccination.

The Oncomine TCR Beta short-read assay was applied to DNA of cultured CD4+ T cells. From cultured CD4+ T cells, genomic DNA was extracted. TCRdb reprocessed the PCR reads with MiXCR, giving one entry per CDR3 protein. This sample carries approximately 11,000 distinct CDR3 sequences, under 40% of them seen once, and the ten largest clones take roughly 21%. Germline V gene lookup returns CDR1 GTSNPN and CDR2 SVGIG (reference sequence). V dropped 0 bases and J dropped 6; count of bases not matched to a gene: 11. The CDR3 is made up of 15 amino acids. This clonotype was obtained from a human donor in good health. Sequences were obtained from CD4+ T cells from blood, cultured in vitro. This chain links TRBV30 with TRBJ2-7, with TRBD2 matching over 7 bases. CDR3 protein: CAWSVLYGGSTEQYF. The CDR3, as DNA: TGTGCCTGGAGTGTACTATACGGGGGGTCCACCGAGCAGTACTTC. Full variable domain (remainder filled in from reference TRBV30 and TRBJ2-7): SQTIHQWPATLVQPVGSPLSLECTVEGTSNPNLYWYRQAAGRGLQLLFYSVGIGQISSEVPQNLSASRPQDRQFILSSKKLLLSDSGFYLCAWSVLYGGSTEQYFGPGTRLTVT.